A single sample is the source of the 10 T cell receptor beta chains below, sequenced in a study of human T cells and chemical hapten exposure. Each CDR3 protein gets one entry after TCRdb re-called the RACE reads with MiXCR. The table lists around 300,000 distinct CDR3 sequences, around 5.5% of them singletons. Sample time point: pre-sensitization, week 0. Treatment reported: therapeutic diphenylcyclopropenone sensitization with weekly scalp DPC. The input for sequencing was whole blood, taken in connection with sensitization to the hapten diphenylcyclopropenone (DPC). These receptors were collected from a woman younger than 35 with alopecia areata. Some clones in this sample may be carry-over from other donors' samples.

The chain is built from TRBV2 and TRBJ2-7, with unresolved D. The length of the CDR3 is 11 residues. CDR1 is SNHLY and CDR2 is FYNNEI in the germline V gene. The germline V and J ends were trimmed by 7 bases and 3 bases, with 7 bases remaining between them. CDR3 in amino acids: CASMYSYEQYF. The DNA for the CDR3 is TGTGCCAGCATGTATAGCTACGAGCAGTACTTC.

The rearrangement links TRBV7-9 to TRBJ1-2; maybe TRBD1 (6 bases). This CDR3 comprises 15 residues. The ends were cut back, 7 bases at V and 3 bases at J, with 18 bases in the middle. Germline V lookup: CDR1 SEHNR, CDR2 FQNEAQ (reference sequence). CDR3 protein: CASTRERGGDYGYTF. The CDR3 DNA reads TGTGCCAGCACCCGAGAGCGGGGGGGCGACTATGGCTACACCTTC.

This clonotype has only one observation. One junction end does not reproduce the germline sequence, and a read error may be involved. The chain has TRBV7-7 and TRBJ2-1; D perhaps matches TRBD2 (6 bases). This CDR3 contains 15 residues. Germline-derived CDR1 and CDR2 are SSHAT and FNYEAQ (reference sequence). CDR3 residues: CASSLGPGVYNEQFF. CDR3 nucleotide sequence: TGTGCTAGCAGCTTGGGGCCGGGGGTCTACAATGAGCAGTTCTTC.

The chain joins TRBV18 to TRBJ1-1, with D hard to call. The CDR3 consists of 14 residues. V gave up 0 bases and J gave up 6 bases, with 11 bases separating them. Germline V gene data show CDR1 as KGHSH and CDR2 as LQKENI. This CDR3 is CASSPPSDLPEAFF. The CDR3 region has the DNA TGTGCCAGCTCACCACCGTCGGACCTCCCTGAAGCTTTCTTT.

CDR3 region: CAISDGGGSNYGYTF. CDR3 coding DNA: TGTGCCATCAGTGATGGTGGAGGGAGCAACTATGGCTACACCTTC. V and J are TRBV10-3 and TRBJ1-2; D is unclear. The CDR3 loop spans 15 amino acids. Trimming left V 3 bases short and J 2 bases short, with 13 bases between. Germline V gives CDR1 ENHRY, CDR2 SYGVKD.

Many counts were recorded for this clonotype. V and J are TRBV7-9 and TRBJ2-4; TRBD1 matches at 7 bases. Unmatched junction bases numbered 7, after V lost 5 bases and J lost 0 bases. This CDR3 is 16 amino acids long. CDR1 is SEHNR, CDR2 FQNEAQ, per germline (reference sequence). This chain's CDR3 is CASSPGQVLAKNIQYF. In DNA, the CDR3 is TGTGCCAGCAGCCCCGGACAGGTTCTAGCCAAAAACATTCAGTACTTC.

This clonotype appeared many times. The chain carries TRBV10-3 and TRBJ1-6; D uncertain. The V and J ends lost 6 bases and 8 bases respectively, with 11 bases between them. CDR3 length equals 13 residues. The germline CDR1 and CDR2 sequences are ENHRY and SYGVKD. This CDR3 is CAISPTQDSPLHF. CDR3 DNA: TGTGCCATCAGCCCCACGCAGGATTCACCCCTCCACTTT.

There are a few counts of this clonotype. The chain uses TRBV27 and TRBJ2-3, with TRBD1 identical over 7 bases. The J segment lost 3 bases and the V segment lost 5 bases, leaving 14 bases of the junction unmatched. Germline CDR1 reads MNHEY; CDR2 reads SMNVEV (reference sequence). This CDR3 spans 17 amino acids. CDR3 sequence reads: CASSRNDRDPRTDTQYF. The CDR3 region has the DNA TGTGCCAGCAGTCGCAATGACAGGGACCCTAGGACAGATACGCAGTATTTT.

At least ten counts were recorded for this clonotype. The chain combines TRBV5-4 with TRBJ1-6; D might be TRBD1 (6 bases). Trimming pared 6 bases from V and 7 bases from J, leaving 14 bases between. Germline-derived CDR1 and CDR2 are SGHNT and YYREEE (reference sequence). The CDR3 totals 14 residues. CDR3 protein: CASTYAGTNSPLHF. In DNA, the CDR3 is TGTGCCAGCACCTATGCCGGGACAAATTCACCCCTCCACTTT.

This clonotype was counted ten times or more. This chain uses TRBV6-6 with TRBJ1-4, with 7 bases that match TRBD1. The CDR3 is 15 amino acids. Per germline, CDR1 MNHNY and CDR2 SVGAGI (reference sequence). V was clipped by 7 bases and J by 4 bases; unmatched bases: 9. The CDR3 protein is CASIQSGTDNEKLFF. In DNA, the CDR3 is TGTGCCAGCATCCAGTCGGGGACAGATAATGAAAAACTGTTTTTT.